Listed here are 25 T cell receptor beta chains from one sample, sequenced in a study of blood T cell repertoires in COVID-19. Data came from immunoSEQ multiplex PCR; TCRdb stores just in-frame clones and leaves some out. This sample has 60,000 to 75,000 clones, with more than 75% found just once. The sample consisted of peripheral blood. Every receptor here comes from a man aged 45-60 years with active COVID-19.

The chain joins TRBV28 to TRBJ2-7; 10 bases are shared with TRBD1. Trimming cost V 5 bases and J 3 bases; bases outside gene matches: 10. Germline-derived CDR1 and CDR2 are MDHEN and SYDVKM. CDR3 size: 16 residues. CDR3 residues: CASSQTGTGVYYEQYF. The DNA of the CDR3 is TGTGCCAGCAGTCAAACCGGGACAGGGGTCTACTACGAGCAGTACTTC.

This rearrangement joins TRBV29-1 to TRBJ1-2; TRBD1 agrees at 8 bases. The CDR3 has 15 amino acids. Germline V gene lookup returns CDR1 SQVTM and CDR2 ANQGSEA. V shed 4 bases, J shed 0 bases, and the junction held 7 bases outside the gene matches. The CDR3 sequence is CSVAGTGEANYGYTF. The CDR3 DNA reads TGCAGCGTTGCTGGGACAGGCGAAGCTAACTATGGCTACACCTTC. Full variable domain (outside the CDR3, taken from reference TRBV29-1 and TRBJ1-2): SAVISQKPSRDICQRGTSLTIQCQVDSQVTMMFWYRQQPGQSLTLIATANQGSEATYESGFVIDKFPISRPNLTFSTLTVSNMSPEDSSIYLCSVAGTGEANYGYTFGSGTRLTVV.

V and J are TRBV18 and TRBJ2-6, with TRBD1 matching 7 bases. The CDR3 runs to 17 residues. Germline CDR1 reads KGHSH; CDR2 reads LQKENI. V was pared by 2 bases and J by 0 bases, with 4 bases of the junction left unmatched. CDR3 amino acids: CASSPDRANSGANVLTF. CDR3 nucleotides: TGTGCCAGCTCACCAGACAGGGCGAACTCTGGGGCCAACGTCCTGACTTTC.

The chain is built from TRBV7-8 and TRBJ2-1; tentative D call: TRBD2 (6 bases). The V gene's germline CDR1 is SGHVS and CDR2 FQNEAQ. V lost 1 base and J lost 7, with 11 bases in between. CDR3 length: 14 residues. The DNA for the CDR3 is TGTGCCAGCAGCTTAGGGGGGAGGTTGAATGAGCAGTTCTTC. Its protein product is CASSLGGRLNEQFF.

The rearrangement links TRBV5-1 to TRBJ2-2; 9 bases are a match to TRBD2. Trimming removed 0 bases from V and 12 bases from J; junction bases left unmatched: 6. The CDR3 contains 14 residues. The germline CDR1 and CDR2 sequences are SGHRS and YFSETQ. The CDR3 DNA sequence: TGCGCCAGCAGCTTGGTGCGGGAGGGCCAAAAGCTGTTTTTT. This sequence encodes CASSLVREGQKLFF.

Comment on this clone: Relative to the germline gene, one junction end is altered; a read error may explain this. The chain uses TRBV9 and TRBJ2-2; 7 nucleotides line up with TRBD2. The CDR3 has 16 amino acids. In germline, CDR1 is SGDLS, CDR2 YYNGEE. CDR3 sequence reads: CASCVPGGPNTGELFF. The CDR3 bases are TGTGCCAGCTGCGTGCCGGGGGGACCGAACACCGGGGAGCTGTTTTTT.

This chain links TRBV5-4 with TRBJ2-2; 7 bases are shared with TRBD2. J gave up 2 bases and V 3 bases, and 7 bases lay outside the gene matches. Germline-derived CDR1 and CDR2 are SGHNT and YYREEE (reference sequence). This CDR3 comprises 16 residues. CDR3 sequence (DNA): TGTGCCAGCAGCTCGGGCGGGAGAGGTAACACCGGGGAGCTGTTTTTT. This codes for CASSSGGRGNTGELFF.

For the CDR3, the DNA is TGTGCCTGGAGCAGGGGATTCCGCACAGATACGCAGTATTTT. Encoded protein: CAWSRGFRTDTQYF. The chain joins TRBV30 to TRBJ2-3, with a weak D call TRBD1 (6 bases). V was trimmed by 3 bases and J by 1 base, leaving 11 bases between them. CDR1 and CDR2 (germline): GTSNPN, SVGIG (reference sequence). The CDR3 consists of 14 residues. Filled out from reference TRBV30 and TRBJ2-3, the complete variable domain reads SQTIHQWPATLVQPVGSPLSLECTVEGTSNPNLYWYRQAAGRGLQLLFYSVGIGQISSEVPQNLSASRPQDRQFILSSKKLLLSDSGFYLCAWSRGFRTDTQYFGPGTRLTVL.

This clone has a handful of counts. The chain is built from TRBV10-3 and TRBJ2-2, with D possibly TRBD1 on 6 matching bases. Germline V gives CDR1 ENHRY, CDR2 SYGVKD. Trimming took 2 bases from V and 3 from J, leaving 7 bases between them. The CDR3 totals 14 residues. CDR3 protein: CAISEQGYTGELFF. The CDR3 nucleotides are TGTGCCATCAGTGAGCAGGGGTACACCGGGGAGCTGTTTTTT.

The chain is built from TRBV7-9 and TRBJ2-3; TRBD2 matches at 10 bases. V lost 3 bases and J lost 2; bases outside the gene matches: 5. There are 16 residues in the CDR3. Germline loops: CDR1 SEHNR, CDR2 FQNEAQ (reference sequence). The CDR3: CASSFKLAGITDTQYF. In nucleotides, the CDR3 is TGTGCCAGCAGCTTTAAACTAGCGGGGATCACAGATACGCAGTATTTT.

The rearrangement joins TRBV27 to TRBJ2-1; 8 positions match TRBD2. The V gene end was trimmed by 4 bases and the J gene end by 9 bases; junction bases not matched to a gene: 14. The CDR3 totals 16 residues. CDR1 and CDR2 from the germline V gene are MNHEY and SMNVEV (reference sequence). Here the CDR3 DNA reads TGTGCCAGCAGTTCAACTAGCGGCGGAGTGAGTGCTGAGCAGTTCTTC. This gives the protein CASSSTSGGVSAEQFF.

As DNA, the CDR3 is TGCGCCAGCAGTGCGGGACAAAGAGATAATTCACCCCTCCACTTT. This codes for CASSAGQRDNSPLHF. The rearrangement links TRBV10-2 to TRBJ1-6, with D perhaps matching TRBD1 (6 bases). Trimming took off 4 bases at V and 5 bases at J, with 12 bases between the two ends. This CDR3 is built from 15 residues. Germline V CDR1 and CDR2: WSHSY, SAAADI.

This chain uses TRBV7-9 with TRBJ1-4; TRBD1 matches at 7 bases. CDR1 is SEHNR and CDR2 is FQNEAQ in the germline V gene (reference sequence). V trimming: 5 bases; J trimming: 4 bases; junction bases outside the gene matches: 7. The CDR3 extends over 15 amino acids. CDR3 DNA sequence: TGTGCCAGCAGCCCAGCCTGGGACAGTAATGAAAAACTGTTTTTT. This encodes CASSPAWDSNEKLFF.

The chain uses TRBV19 and TRBJ2-3, with 10 bases identical to TRBD1. The CDR3 has 16 residues. Germline values: CDR1 LNHDA, CDR2 SQIVND (reference sequence). J gave up 5 bases and V 7 bases, and 12 bases lay outside the gene matches. DNA of the CDR3: TGTGCCAGTACCCACCGGGGACAGGGGACAGGAGATACGCAGTATTTT. This gives the protein CASTHRGQGTGDTQYF.

The chain has TRBV5-1 and TRBJ2-5; TRBD2 is a possible D gene (6 bases). The germline V gene has CDR1 SGHRS and CDR2 YFSETQ. The V gene lost 0 bases and the J gene lost 1 base, with 10 bases spanning the gap. The CDR3 is 15 amino acids. The CDR3 sequence is CASSLDPGVQETQYF. Here the CDR3 DNA reads TGCGCCAGCAGCTTGGACCCGGGGGTCCAAGAGACCCAGTACTTC.

The chain links TRBV18 to TRBJ1-1, with D possibly TRBD1 on 6 matching bases. CDR1 and CDR2 from the germline V gene are KGHSH and LQKENI. There are 15 residues in the CDR3. Trimming took off 3 bases at V and 0 bases at J, with 11 bases between the two ends. CDR3 sequence: CASSPTGLVNTEAFF. CDR3 DNA: TGTGCCAGCTCACCGACAGGCCTAGTGAACACTGAAGCTTTCTTT.

This chain uses TRBV18 with TRBJ1-3, with TRBD1 identical over 9 bases. The CDR3 covers 15 residues. CDR1 and CDR2 from the germline V gene are KGHSH and LQKENI. V was clipped by 6 bases and J by 1 base; unmatched bases: 4. CDR3 nucleotide sequence: TGTGCCAGCTCGCCTGACAGGGGGTCTGGAAACACCATATATTTT. Translation: CASSPDRGSGNTIYF.

The chain has TRBV2 and TRBJ1-4, with D possibly TRBD1 on 6 matching bases. Deletions cut 6 bases from V and 8 bases from J, with 13 bases between. Germline CDR1 is SNHLY and CDR2 is FYNNEI. The CDR3 consists of 13 residues. In DNA, the CDR3 is TGTGCCAGCAGGGGGGCGGGAGAGGAAAAACTGTTTTTT. It yields the protein CASRGAGEEKLFF.

The rearrangement joins TRBV6-2 or TRBV6-3 to TRBJ1-5, with a possible D match to TRBD1 (6 bases). The CDR3 covers 15 residues. Germline CDR1 and CDR2: MNHEY and SVGEGT. Trimming left V 5 bases short and J 6 bases short, with 17 bases between. For the CDR3, the DNA is TGTGCCAGCAGTCAACAGGGTAACGGGGCTCAGCCCCAGCATTTT. Translated: CASSQQGNGAQPQHF.

V and J are TRBV6-2 or TRBV6-3 and TRBJ1-5; no definite D call. V lost 5 bases, J lost 3 bases, and 17 bases lay in between. This CDR3 has 16 amino acids. CDR1 MNHEY and CDR2 SVGEGT come from the germline V gene. CDR3 nucleotide sequence: TGTGCCAGCAGTGGGCCGGGTGGAGGGTCCAATCAGCCCCAGCATTTT. Its translation: CASSGPGGGSNQPQHF.

V and J are TRBV6-4 and TRBJ1-1, with 8 bases matching TRBD1. This CDR3 comprises 14 residues. V was clipped by 6 bases and J by 3 bases; unmatched bases: 6. Germline lookup yields CDR1 MRHNA and CDR2 SNTAGT. The CDR3 region is CASSPRQGYTEAFF. The CDR3 DNA reads as TGTGCCAGCAGCCCCAGACAGGGGTACACTGAAGCTTTCTTT.

The V and J genes are TRBV30 and TRBJ1-2; D is ambiguous. Trimming removed 2 bases at V and 7 bases at J, with 11 bases between. The CDR3 totals 12 residues. CDR1 GTSNPN and CDR2 SVGIG come from the germline V gene (reference sequence). The CDR3 nucleotides read TGTGCCTGGAGTTTAGCCCCAAGTGGCTACACCTTC. Amino acid sequence: CAWSLAPSGYTF.

The rearrangement joins TRBV7-8 to TRBJ1-5; TRBD1 matches 8 bases. The CDR3 has 13 residues. The V and J ends lost 3 bases and 7 bases, in that order; junction bases with no gene match: 2. Looked up from germline, CDR1 is SGHVS and CDR2 is FQNEAQ. The CDR3 region has the DNA TGTGCCAGCAGCTTGACAGGGGACCAGCCCCAGCATTTT. Its protein is CASSLTGDQPQHF.

V is TRBV2 and J is TRBJ2-1, with D possibly being TRBD2 (7 bases). CDR1 and CDR2 (germline): SNHLY, FYNNEI. The CDR3 has 15 amino acids. The germline V and J ends were trimmed by 6 bases and 2 bases, with 14 bases remaining between them. The DNA of the CDR3 is TGTGCCAGCAGGGGGGGCAGCGGGGCCTACAATGAGCAGTTCTTC. Protein: CASRGGSGAYNEQFF.

The V call is TRBV6-5, the J call TRBJ1-5; a weak D match, TRBD1 (5 bases). Per the germline V gene, CDR1 is MNHEY and CDR2 is SVGAGI. Between the trimmed V and J ends, which lost 8 bases and 5 bases, there was a span of 19 bases. The CDR3 is 15 amino acids. CDR3 sequence: CASGYDGTQDQPQHF. For the CDR3, the DNA is TGTGCCAGCGGGTACGATGGGACTCAAGATCAGCCCCAGCATTTT.